These 19 T cell receptor beta chains were sequenced from one sample in a study of CD8 T cells in Susac syndrome. With random hexamers, about 0.45 to 1 ug RNA was reverse transcribed. MiXCR, run by TCRdb on the immunoSEQ multiplex PCR reads, gives a single entry per CDR3 protein. This sample has some 200,000 distinct CDR3 sequences; approximately 95% occur once, and the top ten carry 0.098%. The sample consisted of CD4+ T cells from PBMCs. The receptors stem from a human donor with Susac syndrome.

The chain links TRBV7-9 to TRBJ2-7; unclear D gene. The CDR3 covers 13 residues. Germline values: CDR1 SEHNR, CDR2 FQNEAQ (reference sequence). Trimming stripped 3 bases from V and 4 bases from J, with 10 bases between. CDR3 loop: CASSFGGRYEQYF. The DNA of the CDR3 is TGTGCCAGCAGCTTTGGCGGACGTTACGAGCAGTACTTC.

CDR3 residues: CATSDLPASRGYTF. As DNA, the CDR3 is TGTGCCACCAGTGATTTGCCCGCTTCTAGGGGCTACACCTTC. The chain couples TRBV24-1 to TRBJ1-2; D uncertain. Trimming left V 0 bases short and J 8 bases short, with 12 bases between. The CDR3 consists of 14 residues. Germline V CDR1 and CDR2: KGHDR, SFDVKD.

Written as DNA, the CDR3 is TGCGCCAGCAGCGCCGGCGGATTGATCTACGAGCAGTACTTC. The encoded protein is CASSAGGLIYEQYF. The chain combines TRBV5-1 with TRBJ2-7; D uncertain. V lost 4 bases, J lost 3 bases, and 14 bases lay in between. There are 14 residues in the CDR3. Germline CDR1 reads SGHRS; CDR2 reads YFSETQ.

For the CDR3, the DNA is TGTGCCAGCACCCGAGGAGCAGATACGCAGTATTTT. Translating gives CASTRGADTQYF. The chain recombines TRBV28 with TRBJ2-3; D gene ambiguous. V was cut by 7 bases and J by 4 bases, with 9 bases left in between. Germline V gene data show CDR1 as MDHEN and CDR2 as SYDVKM. The CDR3 sequence is 12 residues long.

The CDR3 DNA reads as TGTGCCAGCAGAAGTTACGGGGACAGGGGGCGCGTCGAGCAGTACTTC. Translated: CASRSYGDRGRVEQYF. This rearrangement joins TRBV6-1 to TRBJ2-7; 12 bases map to TRBD1. Losses at the gene ends were 6 bases for V and 6 bases for J; bases not matched to a gene: 12. Germline V gene sequence: CDR1 MNHNS, CDR2 SASEGT. The length of the CDR3 is 16 residues.

The chain carries TRBV30 and TRBJ1-2; 7 positions agree with TRBD1. Germline CDR1 GTSNPN, CDR2 SVGIG (reference sequence). The CDR3 contains 13 residues. The V and J ends lost 2 bases and 6 bases, in that order; junction bases with no gene match: 6. CDR3 bases: TGTGCCTGGAGTCCTACAGGGGCCCATGGCTACACCTTC. Translation gives CAWSPTGAHGYTF.

The chain links TRBV6-1 to TRBJ1-1; 9 positions match TRBD1. The CDR3 is made up of 12 amino acids. V was clipped by 6 bases and J by 12 bases; unmatched bases: 8. Per germline, CDR1 MNHNS and CDR2 SASEGT. As DNA, the CDR3 is TGTGCCAGCAGGTGGACAGGGGTCGGGACTTTCTTT. This encodes CASRWTGVGTFF.

The chain links TRBV7-3 to TRBJ2-3, with TRBD2 as a possible D gene (5 bases). The CDR3 runs 14 residues. Germline V gene sequence: CDR1 SGHTA, CDR2 FQGTGA. V lost 1 base, J lost 6 bases, and 11 bases lay in between. The chain's CDR3 is CASSLNGPGDTQYF. CDR3 sequence (DNA): TGTGCCAGCAGCTTAAATGGCCCGGGGGATACGCAGTATTTT.

The chain joins TRBV7-9 to TRBJ2-5; no firm D call. Germline-derived CDR1 and CDR2 are SEHNR and FQNEAQ (reference sequence). CDR3 size: 13 residues. V was cut by 5 bases and J by 7 bases, with 14 bases left in between. This CDR3 reads CASSPRHPGTQYF. The CDR3 nucleotides read TGTGCCAGCAGCCCCCGGCACCCGGGGACCCAGTACTTC. Full variable domain (remainder filled in from reference TRBV7-9 and TRBJ2-5): DTGVSQNPRHKITKRGQNVTFRCDPISEHNRLYWYRQTLGQGPEFLTYFQNEAQLEKSRLLSDRFSAERPKGSFSTLEIQRTEQGDSAMYLCASSPRHPGTQYFGPGTRLLVL.

The rearrangement links TRBV4-2 to TRBJ1-2; 7 positions match TRBD1. CDR1 and CDR2 (germline): LGHNA, YNFKEQ. V trimming: 1 base; J trimming: 7 bases; junction bases outside the gene matches: 6. CDR3 length: 14 amino acids. The CDR3 here is CASSQVQGEGGYTF. The CDR3 region has the DNA TGTGCCAGCAGCCAAGTCCAGGGGGAGGGTGGCTACACCTTC.

V gene TRBV6-2 or TRBV6-3 combines with J gene TRBJ1-5; D remains unclear. Germline loops: CDR1 MNHEY, CDR2 SVGEGT. This CDR3 comprises 16 residues. V was pared by 2 bases and J by 2 bases, with 13 bases between. The DNA for the CDR3 is TGTGCCAGCAGTTACCCAAATGATCTCGGCAATCAGCCCCAGCATTTT. Protein sequence: CASSYPNDLGNQPQHF.

In the case of this clonotype: It is likely a read error, because the conserved phenylalanine at the end of the CDR3 is missing. The chain links TRBV7-9 to TRBJ1-1; D is possibly TRBD1 (6 bases). Looked up from germline, CDR1 is SEHNR and CDR2 is FQNEAQ (reference sequence). Trimming stripped 3 bases from V and 0 bases from J, with 8 bases between. CDR3 length: 14 amino acids. CDR3: CASSLGGLNTEAFL. CDR3 nucleotides: TGTGCCAGCAGCTTGGGGGGCTTGAACACTGAAGCTTTCCTT.

The CDR3 region has the DNA TGTGCCAGCAGCTCGAGCCCCCAGATAGCCAAAAACATTCAGTACTTC. Translated: CASSSSPQIAKNIQYF. The chain combines TRBV7-9 with TRBJ2-4; no clear D. The CDR3 has 16 amino acids. V was cut by 4 bases and J by 0 bases, with 13 bases left in between. From germline, CDR1 is SEHNR and CDR2 FQNEAQ (reference sequence). Full variable domain (missing parts from reference TRBV7-9 and TRBJ2-4): DTGVSQNPRHKITKRGQNVTFRCDPISEHNRLYWYRQTLGQGPEFLTYFQNEAQLEKSRLLSDRFSAERPKGSFSTLEIQRTEQGDSAMYLCASSSSPQIAKNIQYFGAGTRLSVL.

This sequence joins TRBV7-2 and TRBJ2-7; D ambiguous. V was shortened by 5 bases and J by 4 bases, with 12 bases between the two germline ends. This CDR3 is 13 amino acids long. Germline values: CDR1 SGHTA, CDR2 FQGNSA. This CDR3 reads CASSPRTVYEQYF. CDR3 DNA sequence: TGTGCCAGCAGCCCTCGGACGGTGTACGAGCAGTACTTC.

This sequence joins TRBV20-1 and TRBJ1-5; D gene uncertain. The CDR3 sequence is 13 residues long. Germline CDR1 is DFQATT and CDR2 is SNEGSKA (reference sequence). V shed 5 bases and J shed 0 bases, with 8 bases lying between them. CDR3 in amino acids: CSASTGSNQPQHF. The CDR3 region has the DNA TGCAGTGCTTCCACGGGTAGCAATCAGCCCCAGCATTTT.

V usage is TRBV30 and J usage is TRBJ1-2; the D is unclear. Germline assignment: CDR1 GTSNPN and CDR2 SVGIG (reference sequence). The CDR3 has 11 amino acids. The CDR3 nucleotides read TGTGTTTACGACGCTAACTATGGCTACACCTTC. Residues: CVYDANYGYTF. Combining the CDR3 with reference TRBV30 and TRBJ1-2 gives the whole variable domain SQTIHQWPATLVQPVGSPLSLECTVEGTSNPNLYWYRQAAGRGLQLLFYSVGIGQISSEVPQNLSASRPQDRQFILSSKKLLLSDSGFYLCVYDANYGYTFGSGTRLTVV.

This clonotype was observed once. This rearrangement joins TRBV12-3 or TRBV12-4 to TRBJ2-7; no reliable D call. The CDR3 covers 13 residues. V lost 6 bases to trimming and J lost 2 bases, with 11 bases between them. The CDR3 coding sequence is TGTGCCAGCAGGCCGCCAGGAACCTACGAGCAGTACTTC. The encoded protein is CASRPPGTYEQYF.

This rearrangement joins TRBV20-1 to TRBJ2-7; no clear D gene. This CDR3 contains 12 residues. V dropped 0 bases and J dropped 2 bases, with 5 bases sitting between them. Germline V gene lookup returns CDR1 DFQATT and CDR2 SNEGSKA (reference sequence). CDR3: CSARDGPYEQYF. The CDR3 nucleotides are TGCAGTGCTAGAGACGGGCCCTACGAGCAGTACTTC.

The chain recombines TRBV19 with TRBJ1-1; 7 bases align to TRBD1. Trimming removed 5 bases from V and 5 bases from J; junction bases left unmatched: 5. This CDR3 has 13 amino acids. Germline assignment: CDR1 LNHDA and CDR2 SQIVND (reference sequence). The CDR3 DNA is TGTGCCAGTAGTCCCGGGACAGTAACTGAAGCTTTCTTT. It codes for CASSPGTVTEAFF.